Following are 27 T cell receptor beta chains from one sample sequenced in a study of blood T cell repertoires in COVID-19 (dated by TCRdb to the early 2020s). The library relied on the immunoSEQ multiplex PCR assay. TCRdb mirrors the immuneACCESS table, restricted to in-frame sequences. Some clones are absent from its copies; in checked studies, under half trace to an unresolved V gene, and the reason for the others is unknown. A total of over 100,000 clones appear in this sample, 86% of them only once. The ten biggest clones cover about 4.7% of the sample. Sequencing was carried out using peripheral blood. These receptors were collected from a man aged 40-55 years with acute or convalescent COVID-19.

The rearrangement joins TRBV11-2 to TRBJ2-2; possibly TRBD2 for D (5 bases). V was cut by 2 bases and J by 5 bases, with 15 bases left in between. Germline loops: CDR1 SGHAT, CDR2 FQNNGV. This CDR3 is 16 amino acids long. CDR3 loop: CASSLRISTGTGELFF. CDR3 DNA sequence: TGTGCCAGCAGCTTAAGAATATCGACGGGGACCGGGGAGCTGTTTTTT. The full variable domain, with the rest looked up from reference TRBV11-2 and TRBJ2-2, is EAGVAQSPRYKIIEKRQSVAFWCNPISGHATLYWYQQILGQGPKLLIQFQNNGVVDDSQLPKDRFSAERLKGVDSTLKIQPAKLEDSAVYLCASSLRISTGTGELFFGEGSRLTVL.

This rearrangement joins TRBV9 to TRBJ2-1, with 7 bases that match TRBD2. The CDR3 totals 16 residues. Trimming removed 0 bases from V and 3 bases from J; junction bases left unmatched: 6. Germline assignment: CDR1 SGDLS and CDR2 YYNGEE. CDR3 sequence reads: CASSVGQGGYYNEQFF. The CDR3 DNA follows: TGTGCCAGCAGCGTAGGGCAGGGAGGGTACTACAATGAGCAGTTCTTC.

This rearrangement joins TRBV6-2 or TRBV6-3 to TRBJ2-1; TRBD2 agrees at 8 bases. V lost 6 bases, J lost 2 bases, and 9 bases stayed unmatched. Germline-derived CDR1 and CDR2 are MNHEY and SVGEGT. The CDR3 contains 16 residues. Written as DNA, the CDR3 is TGTGCCAGCAGCCCTCTGATAGCGGGAACCTACAATGAGCAGTTCTTC. Its translation is CASSPLIAGTYNEQFF.

The chain uses TRBV30 and TRBJ1-6; 7 bases are a match to TRBD1. The CDR3 is 13 amino acids. Germline V gives CDR1 GTSNPN, CDR2 SVGIG (reference sequence). Germline trimming cut 5 bases from V and 4 bases from J; bases unmatched to any gene: 2. In nucleotides, the CDR3 is TGTGCCTGGGAGGGACAGTATAATTCACCCCTCCACTTT. Its translation: CAWEGQYNSPLHF.

This chain uses TRBV1 with TRBJ2-3; TRBD2, the D gene given by the table, was not confirmed from the DNA. TRBV1 corresponds to a pseudogene. The length of the CDR3 is 19 residues. CDR3 loop: CTSSQDYETSGSSTDTQYF. DNA of the CDR3: TGCACCAGCAGCCAAGATTATGAGACTAGCGGGAGTAGCACAGATACGCAGTATTTT.

This clone has only one observation. The chain combines TRBV5-6 with TRBJ2-5; D is unresolved. Trimming left V 2 bases short and J 3 bases short, with 8 bases between. Germline lookup yields CDR1 SGHDT and CDR2 YYEEEE. This CDR3 region has 13 residues. CDR3 DNA sequence: TGTGCCAGCAGCTTCTCAGGTGAAGAGACCCAGTACTTC. It codes for CASSFSGEETQYF.

This clone appeared a few times. This chain links TRBV5-1 with TRBJ1-4; no clear D gene. Per the germline V gene, CDR1 is SGHRS and CDR2 is YFSETQ. CDR3 size: 16 residues. V was trimmed by 0 bases and J by 0 bases, leaving 9 bases between them. CDR3 sequence (DNA): TGCGCCAGCAGCTTGGCAGGATCGGCAACTAATGAAAAACTGTTTTTT. Its protein product is CASSLAGSATNEKLFF.

This chain uses TRBV5-1 with TRBJ2-5, with D maybe TRBD1 (5 bases). The CDR3 contains 14 residues. The ends were cut back, 3 bases at V and 2 bases at J, with 11 bases in the middle. Germline CDR1 is SGHRS and CDR2 is YFSETQ. CDR3 sequence reads: CASSSGAGQETQYF. For the CDR3, the DNA is TGCGCCAGCAGCTCGGGCGCAGGGCAAGAGACCCAGTACTTC.

The chain couples TRBV5-6 to TRBJ2-7; 9 bases are shared with TRBD1. V trimming: 0 bases; J trimming: 3 bases; junction bases outside the gene matches: 4. The CDR3 runs 15 residues. Germline CDR1 and CDR2: SGHDT and YYEEEE. The CDR3 sequence is CASSLVDRGVYEQYF. CDR3 DNA: TGTGCCAGCAGCTTGGTGGACAGGGGAGTCTACGAGCAGTACTTC. The full variable domain, rest sourced from reference TRBV5-6 and TRBJ2-7, is DAGVTQSPTHLIKTRGQQVTLRCSPKSGHDTVSWYQQALGQGPQFIFQYYEEEERQRGNFPDRFSGHQFPNYSSELNVNALLLGDSALYLCASSLVDRGVYEQYFGPGTRLTVT.

J is TRBJ2-7 and V is TRBV15, with TRBD2 identical over 11 bases. Germline lookup yields CDR1 LNHNV and CDR2 YYDKDF (reference sequence). J gave up 5 bases and V 1 base, and 4 bases lay outside the gene matches. The CDR3 has 15 residues. This CDR3 is CATSRALAGVNEQYF. The DNA for the CDR3 is TGTGCCACCAGCAGAGCACTAGCGGGAGTGAACGAGCAGTACTTC. The full variable domain, completed using reference TRBV15 and TRBJ2-7, is DAMVIQNPRYQVTQFGKPVTLSCSQTLNHNVMYWYQQKSSQAPKLLFHYYDKDFNNEADTPDNFQSRRPNTSFCFLDIRSPGLGDTAMYLCATSRALAGVNEQYFGPGTRLTVT.

The chain recombines TRBV7-2 with TRBJ1-6; D perhaps matches TRBD1 (6 bases). Trimming stripped 2 bases from V and 4 bases from J, with 21 bases between. The CDR3 length is 19 residues. The germline CDR1 and CDR2 sequences are SGHTA and FQGNSA. CDR3 sequence: CASSLTEPGHSAYNSPLHF. The CDR3 nucleotides are TGTGCCAGCAGCTTAACCGAACCGGGACATTCCGCTTATAATTCACCCCTCCACTTT.

The DNA for the CDR3 is TGTGCCAGCAGCCCGGGACTTGCGGGACAGGGTCGCCCTAATGAAAAACTGTTTTTT. Amino acid sequence: CASSPGLAGQGRPNEKLFF. This chain links TRBV9 with TRBJ1-4; 9 bases match TRBD1. Germline V lookup: CDR1 SGDLS, CDR2 YYNGEE. The length of the CDR3 is 19 residues. The V segment lost 4 bases and the J segment 3 bases; nucleotides outside the gene matches: 16.

There are a few counts of this clone. The chain uses TRBV6-5 and TRBJ1-1, with D hard to call. Germline V gives CDR1 MNHEY, CDR2 SVGAGI. The CDR3 consists of 13 residues. Trimming left V 7 bases short and J 2 bases short, with 11 bases between. CDR3 coding DNA: TGTGCCAGCATTGGAGAACTTAACACTGAAGCTTTCTTT. Amino acid sequence: CASIGELNTEAFF.

V and J are TRBV5-4 and TRBJ2-2, with TRBD2 as a possible D gene (7 bases). The CDR3 has 16 amino acids. CDR1 and CDR2 from the germline V gene are SGHNT and YYREEE (reference sequence). Between the trimmed V and J ends, which lost 10 bases and 0 bases, there was a span of 19 bases. The CDR3, as DNA: TGTGCCGGCGGGCGGGGGCCTACTACGAACACCGGGGAGCTGTTTTTT. Amino acids: CAGGRGPTTNTGELFF.

This clone has more than one count but fewer than ten. The rearrangement links TRBV28 to TRBJ1-5; tentative D call: TRBD1 (6 bases). The CDR3 extends over 15 amino acids. Germline V gene lookup returns CDR1 MDHEN and CDR2 SYDVKM. Trimming removed 7 bases at V and 6 bases at J, with 19 bases between. The CDR3 DNA follows: TGTGCCAGCACCCCAAACAGGGTGTTGGGTCAGCCCCAGCATTTT. Protein: CASTPNRVLGQPQHF.

This clone appeared a single time. V is TRBV30 and J is TRBJ2-1; the match to TRBD2 covers 8 bases. CDR3 size: 14 residues. Germline V gene data show CDR1 as GTSNPN and CDR2 as SVGIG (reference sequence). The junction had 5 bases not matched to a gene; V was cut back by 0 bases and J by 7 bases. CDR3 sequence: CAWSVRLAWNEQFF. In DNA, the CDR3 is TGTGCCTGGAGTGTACGACTAGCGTGGAATGAGCAGTTCTTC.

The chain employs TRBV7-9 and TRBJ2-1, with D possibly TRBD2 on 6 matching bases. V was trimmed by 4 bases and J by 2 bases, leaving 12 bases between them. Germline V lookup: CDR1 SEHNR, CDR2 FQNEAQ (reference sequence). The CDR3 is made up of 15 amino acids. The DNA of the CDR3 is TGTGCCAGCAGCTACGGGGGTAGCCCCTACAATGAGCAGTTCTTC. Its translation: CASSYGGSPYNEQFF.

This clone has more than one count but fewer than ten. This chain uses TRBV6-1 with TRBJ2-7, with 8 nucleotides matching TRBD1. Unmatched junction bases numbered 5, after V lost 4 bases and J lost 0 bases. Germline lookup yields CDR1 MNHNS and CDR2 SASEGT. The CDR3 loop spans 15 amino acids. The chain's CDR3 is CASSGRDRSSYEQYF. The CDR3 DNA reads as TGTGCCAGCAGTGGCCGGGACAGGAGCTCCTACGAGCAGTACTTC.

This chain joins TRBV30 and TRBJ2-7; maybe TRBD1 (6 bases). The CDR3 runs to 14 residues. Trimming pared 1 base from V and 1 base from J, leaving 11 bases between. The germline V gene encodes CDR1 GTSNPN and CDR2 SVGIG (reference sequence). CDR3 residues: CAWSEGVGSYEQYF. The CDR3 DNA reads as TGTGCCTGGAGTGAGGGGGTAGGGTCCTACGAGCAGTACTTC.

This clone was observed a single time. V is TRBV10-3 and J is TRBJ2-5, with 9 positions matching TRBD2. This CDR3 contains 14 residues. The germline gives CDR1 ENHRY, CDR2 SYGVKD. Trimming removed 4 bases from V and 5 bases from J; junction bases left unmatched: 5. In DNA, the CDR3 is TGTGCCATCAGTGGAGGTCTAGCGGGGGAGACCCAGTACTTC. It codes for CAISGGLAGETQYF.

The V and J genes are TRBV5-1 and TRBJ1-1, with 8 bases fitting TRBD1. The germline CDR1 and CDR2 sequences are SGHRS and YFSETQ. J was trimmed by 1 base and V by 0 bases; bases with no gene match: 2. The CDR3 contains 15 residues. In DNA form, the CDR3 reads TGCGCCAGCAGCTTGGCAGGGACAGGGAACACTGAAGCTTTCTTT. Encoded protein: CASSLAGTGNTEAFF.

As for this clone: Within the sample, other DNA sequences also encode this same CDR3. The gene calls are TRBV3-1 (or the pseudogene TRBV3-2) and TRBJ1-6, with D uncertain. Trimming pared 1 base from V and 6 bases from J, leaving 7 bases between. The CDR3 totals 14 residues. Germline values: CDR1 LGHDT, CDR2 YNNKEL (reference sequence). The CDR3 loop reads CASSQGQVNSPLHF. Here the CDR3 DNA reads TGTGCCAGCAGCCAAGGTCAGGTTAATTCACCCCTCCACTTT.

In this sample, this clone turned up a few times. The genes are TRBV6-2 or TRBV6-3 and TRBJ2-7; 9 bases fit TRBD2. The CDR3 is made up of 16 amino acids. CDR1 and CDR2 from the germline V gene are MNHEY and SVGEGT. V shed 2 bases, J shed 5 bases, and the junction held 10 bases outside the gene matches. The CDR3 DNA sequence: TGTGCCAGCAGTTACAAGTTGGCTAGCGGGGTCCACGAGCAGTACTTC. Translated, it gives CASSYKLASGVHEQYF.

The chain carries TRBV6-5 and TRBJ1-5, with TRBD1 identical over 7 bases. From germline, CDR1 is MNHEY and CDR2 SVGAGI. The V gene end was trimmed by 11 bases and the J gene end by 6 bases; junction bases not matched to a gene: 10. The CDR3 covers 13 residues. CDR3 nucleotides: TGTGCCGCAACCCCGGACAGGCCTCAGCCCCAGCATTTT. Protein sequence: CAATPDRPQPQHF.

The chain joins TRBV28 to TRBJ1-5; TRBD1 is a possible D gene (5 bases). The CDR3 has 12 residues. Germline values: CDR1 MDHEN, CDR2 SYDVKM. Trimming cost V 4 bases and J 6 bases, with 7 bases left between them. The CDR3, as DNA: TGTGCCAGCAGTTCCCAGGGTCAGCCCCAGCATTTT. Translating gives CASSSQGQPQHF.

The chain is built from TRBV15 and TRBJ2-4; D is undetermined. Trimming took 2 bases from V and 0 from J, leaving 8 bases between them. Germline CDR1 is LNHNV and CDR2 is YYDKDF (reference sequence). This CDR3 contains 15 residues. In DNA form, the CDR3 reads TGTGCCACCAGCAGAAAAAATATAGCCAAAAACATTCAGTACTTC. It codes for CATSRKNIAKNIQYF.

By share of the sample, this clone is medium-sized (0.01 to 0.1%). The V call is TRBV6-6, the J call TRBJ2-1; 12 bases map to TRBD2. Per the germline V gene, CDR1 is MNHNY and CDR2 is SVGAGI (reference sequence). This CDR3 spans 14 amino acids. Germline trimming cut 10 bases from V and 3 bases from J; bases unmatched to any gene: 4. The CDR3 sequence: CATRLAGDYNEQFF. The CDR3 region has the DNA TGTGCCACCAGACTAGCGGGGGACTACAATGAGCAGTTCTTC.